Presented here are 14 T cell receptor beta chains from one specimen sequenced in a study of identical twins. TCRdb passed the 5' RACE reads through MiXCR, listing each CDR3 protein once. Seen here are 570,000 or so distinct CDR3 sequences, 7.5% to 10% observed once, and the top ten hold under 3%. The same sample was also used in a study of yellow fever vaccine responses in identical twins.

The material sequenced was PBMCs. All receptors derive from a young woman in good health.

This clonotype showed up many times. The gene calls are TRBV12-3 or TRBV12-4 and TRBJ2-1, with D tentatively TRBD1 (8 bases). The CDR3 is 14 residues long. With 3 bases removed from V and 7 bases from J, the gap between germline ends came to 13 bases. This CDR3 is CASSLVQGGNEQFF. As DNA, the CDR3 is TGTGCCAGCAGTTTGGTACAGGGGGGGAATGAGCAGTTCTTC.

This clonotype was seen only a few times. This rearrangement joins TRBV20-1 to TRBJ1-3, with D possibly TRBD1 on 5 matching bases. V lost 4 bases, J lost 2 bases, and 9 bases lay in between. The CDR3 length is 13 residues. The V gene's germline CDR1 is DFQATT and CDR2 SNEGSKA (reference sequence). CDR3 nucleotides: TGCAGTGCTACTAGGGGTGCTGGAAACACCATATATTTT. Amino acid sequence: CSATRGAGNTIYF.

This clonotype came up many times. The J gene is TRBJ1-3, the V gene TRBV12-3 or TRBV12-4; the D gene is possibly TRBD1 (5 bases). This CDR3 spans 14 amino acids. V gave up 7 bases and J gave up 2 bases, with 12 bases separating them. Here the CDR3 DNA reads TGTGCCAGCATCCTCGGGGGGGCTGGAAACACCATATATTTT. Protein: CASILGGAGNTIYF.

The genes are TRBV2 and TRBJ1-6; D gene unclear. The CDR3 spans 14 residues. Trimming cost V 4 bases and J 9 bases, with 13 bases left between them. The V gene's germline CDR1 is SNHLY and CDR2 FYNNEI. The CDR3 is CASSVMEQGSPLHF. For the CDR3, the DNA is TGTGCCAGCAGTGTCATGGAACAAGGTTCACCCCTCCACTTT. The full variable domain, rest sourced from reference TRBV2 and TRBJ1-6, is EPEVTQTPSHQVTQMGQEVILRCVPISNHLYFYWYRQILGQKVEFLVSFYNNEISEKSEIFDDQFSVERPDGSNFTLKIRSTKLEDSAMYFCASSVMEQGSPLHFGNGTRLTVT.

This clonotype was picked up a small number of times. The chain's CDR3 is CASSEGRISYSEQYF. The CDR3 bases are TGTGCCAGCAGTGAAGGGAGGATATCCTATTCCGAGCAGTACTTC. The chain has TRBV2 and TRBJ2-7, with a possible D match to TRBD2 (5 bases). This CDR3 is built from 15 residues. From germline, CDR1 is SNHLY and CDR2 FYNNEI. The ends were cut back, 1 base at V and 6 bases at J, with 16 bases in the middle.

The chain joins TRBV6-2 or TRBV6-3 to TRBJ2-1, with D perhaps matching TRBD2 (6 bases). Between the trimmed V and J ends, which lost 4 bases and 3 bases, there was a span of 22 bases. Per germline, CDR1 MNHEY and CDR2 SVGEGT. The CDR3 runs 18 residues. As DNA, the CDR3 is TGTGCCAGCAGTTTAAGAGGACCCAGCAAGACTAGCTACAATGAGCAGTTCTTC. It encodes CASSLRGPSKTSYNEQFF.

This clonotype was detected a few times. This chain links TRBV9 with TRBJ2-1; 7 positions match TRBD2. The CDR3 loop spans 20 amino acids. Germline CDR1 SGDLS, CDR2 YYNGEE. The ends lost 1 base at V and 5 bases at J; junction bases unmatched: 21. CDR3 DNA: TGTGCCAGCAGCGTAACTTTAGTGGGGTCTTCGGGGGGAACAAACAATGAGCAGTTCTTC. This sequence encodes CASSVTLVGSSGGTNNEQFF.

This clonotype was seen repeatedly, ten times or more. The chain combines TRBV27 with TRBJ2-2; TRBD1 matches 8 bases. This CDR3 is built from 16 residues. V trimming: 2 bases; J trimming: 4 bases; junction bases outside the gene matches: 6. Germline V gives CDR1 MNHEY, CDR2 SMNVEV (reference sequence). The CDR3 sequence is CASSLGQGLGTGELFF. The CDR3 region has the DNA TGTGCCAGCAGTTTAGGACAGGGACTTGGCACCGGGGAGCTGTTTTTT.

The chain carries TRBV6-2 or TRBV6-3 and TRBJ2-2; D is unclear. Germline V lookup: CDR1 MNHEY, CDR2 SVGEGT. This CDR3 comprises 14 residues. The V end lost 7 bases, the J end lost 4 bases, and 13 bases lay between the germline ends. The DNA for the CDR3 is TGTGCCAGCATCCCCCAATTAGCCACCGGGGAGCTGTTTTTT. It encodes CASIPQLATGELFF.

This clonotype was counted only a few times. The chain recombines TRBV3-1 with TRBJ2-3, with D perhaps matching TRBD1 (6 bases). Germline V gene sequence: CDR1 LGHDT, CDR2 YNNKEL (reference sequence). The CDR3 extends over 13 amino acids. Trimming took 3 bases from V and 7 from J, leaving 11 bases between them. The CDR3 DNA reads as TGTGCCAGCAGCCAGAACCAGGGGAATACGCAGTATTTT. It is translated as CASSQNQGNTQYF.

The V gene is TRBV7-6, the J gene TRBJ1-6, with 9 bases that match TRBD1. Germline CDR1 reads SGHVS; CDR2 reads FNYEAQ. Trimming at V came to 2 bases and at J to 10 bases, leaving 9 bases not matched to a gene. The CDR3 totals 16 residues. This CDR3 is CASSLTPGQGGSPLHF. The CDR3 DNA reads TGTGCCAGCAGCTTAACCCCGGGACAGGGTGGGTCACCCCTCCACTTT.

This clonotype was seen ten or more times. The genes are TRBV11-2 and TRBJ1-1; tentative D call: TRBD1 (5 bases). Per germline, CDR1 SGHAT and CDR2 FQNNGV. V was cut by 6 bases and J by 1 base, with 9 bases left in between. This CDR3 is 13 amino acids long. CDR3: CASSRGRNTEAFF. The CDR3 DNA is TGTGCCAGCAGTAGGGGAAGGAACACTGAAGCTTTCTTT.

V and J are TRBV6-2 or TRBV6-3 and TRBJ2-3; D call uncertain. The CDR3 has 15 amino acids. The ends were cut back, 6 bases at V and 2 bases at J, with 15 bases in the middle. Germline V gives CDR1 MNHEY, CDR2 SVGEGT. In DNA, the CDR3 is TGTGCCAGCAGCAAAAGGATTCCAATCACAGATACGCAGTATTTT. It is translated as CASSKRIPITDTQYF.

Of note for this clonotype: One end of the junction fails to match germline, which may point to a read error. This chain uses TRBV2 with TRBJ2-1; the match to TRBD2 covers 12 bases. The CDR3 is made up of 18 amino acids. In germline, CDR1 is SNHLY, CDR2 FYNNEI. CDR3 DNA: TGTGCCTGCAGGCGGACAGGGCGAGGACTAGCGGGATTTAATGAGCAGTTCTTC. It is translated as CACRRTGRGLAGFNEQFF.